These T cell receptor beta chains were read from a single sample in a study of T cells after yellow fever vaccination. MiXCR, applied by TCRdb to the 5' RACE reads, yields one record per CDR3 protein. The sample includes hundreds of thousands of distinct CDR3 sequences, over 4% seen only once; the top ten take around 23%. The sequencing used PBMCs, collected 5 days after the yellow fever booster vaccination. Receptors originate from a young man who received the YFV17D yellow fever vaccine. Each CDR3 is given with its conserved first and last residue. A D gene is named only where the DNA matches it firmly. The size entry is marked missing in some rows and otherwise reads once, few, many or a size class.

D gene: NA
clone size: few
V gene: TRBV11-2
J gene: TRBJ2-1
CDR3 DNA: TGTGCCAGCAGCATTTCCGGGGGCCGCTCCTACAATGAGCAGTTCTTC
CDR3 protein: CASSISGGRSYNEQFF

D gene: NA
clone size: few
V gene: TRBV7-2
J gene: TRBJ2-1
CDR3 DNA: TGTGCCAGCAGCTCCAGTCTAGAGCAGTTCTTC
CDR3 protein: CASSSSLEQFF

D gene: NA
clone size: many
V gene: TRBV5-1
J gene: TRBJ2-1
CDR3 DNA: TGCGCCAGCAGCTTGGCCGCGGAGGGGAATGAGCAGTTCTTC
CDR3 protein: CASSLAAEGNEQFF

D gene: NA
clone size: NA
V gene: TRBV19
J gene: TRBJ1-2
CDR3 DNA: TGTGCCAGTAGTGTCGGGACGGCAGCTAACTATGGCTACACCTTC
CDR3 protein: CASSVGTAANYGYTF

D gene: NA
clone size: NA
V gene: TRBV29-1
J gene: TRBJ2-1
CDR3 DNA: TGCAGCGCCGGGGGGCGGTCCGGGGAGCAGTTCTTC
CDR3 protein: CSAGGRSGEQFF

D gene: TRBD2
clone size: few
V gene: TRBV7-9
J gene: TRBJ2-7
CDR3 DNA: TGTGCCAGCAGCTTCCCTACAGGGACTAGCGGGTACGAGCAGTACTTC
CDR3 protein: CASSFPTGTSGYEQYF

D gene: NA
clone size: few
V gene: TRBV5-4
J gene: TRBJ2-3
CDR3 DNA: TGTGCCAGCAGGAAGCGGGGCACAGATACGCAGTATTTT
CDR3 protein: CASRKRGTDTQYF

D gene: NA
clone size: few
V gene: TRBV20-1
J gene: TRBJ2-7
CDR3 DNA: TGCAGTGCTAGCGGGGGGCCTTACTACGAGCAGTACTTC
CDR3 protein: CSASGGPYYEQYF

D gene: TRBD2
clone size: many
V gene: TRBV20-1
J gene: TRBJ2-3
CDR3 DNA: TGCAGTGCTAGTACGGCGGGGGACTTGGACACAGATACGCAGTATTTT
CDR3 protein: CSASTAGDLDTDTQYF

D gene: TRBD2
clone size: NA
V gene: TRBV9
J gene: TRBJ2-1
CDR3 DNA: TGTGCCAGCAGCGGAAACGGACTAGCGGGAAACAATGAGCAGTTCTTC
CDR3 protein: CASSGNGLAGNNEQFF

D gene: NA
clone size: many
V gene: TRBV7-2
J gene: TRBJ1-2
CDR3 DNA: TGTGCCAGCAAGGGGTACACAGACTATGGCTACACCTTC
CDR3 protein: CASKGYTDYGYTF

D gene: TRBD1
clone size: NA
V gene: TRBV5-1
J gene: TRBJ2-1
CDR3 DNA: TGCGCCAGCAGCCCGGAAGGGACAGGGGCCCGGGGGGATGAGCAGTTCTTC
CDR3 protein: CASSPEGTGARGDEQFF

D gene: TRBD2
clone size: few
V gene: TRBV20-1
J gene: TRBJ2-3
CDR3 DNA: TGCAGTGCTCCCGGGGGGGCCGGGAACACAGATACGCAGTATTTT
CDR3 protein: CSAPGGAGNTDTQYF

D gene: NA
clone size: NA
V gene: TRBV6-2/TRBV6-3
J gene: TRBJ1-2
CDR3 DNA: TGTGCCAGCAGTTACTCGATAACAGGTCGGGTTCAAGGCTACACCTTC
CDR3 protein: CASSYSITGRVQGYTF

D gene: TRBD2
clone size: NA
V gene: TRBV12-3/TRBV12-4
J gene: TRBJ2-1
CDR3 DNA: TGTGCCAGCATACTCGGGGCTAGCGGGGGCCTCTCCTACAATGAGCAGTTCTTC
CDR3 protein: CASILGASGGLSYNEQFF

D gene: NA
clone size: NA
V gene: TRBV5-1
J gene: TRBJ2-3
CDR3 DNA: TGCGCCAGCAGCTTGAGCAGTGTGAAAGATACGCAGTATTTT
CDR3 protein: CASSLSSVKDTQYF

D gene: NA
clone size: few
V gene: TRBV20-1
J gene: TRBJ2-3
CDR3 DNA: TGCAGTGTTCCACCGACAGGCACAGATACGCAGTATTTT
CDR3 protein: CSVPPTGTDTQYF

D gene: NA
clone size: many
V gene: TRBV19
J gene: TRBJ1-4
CDR3 DNA: TGTGCCAGTAGTATTACAGGAAGGACGACTAATGAAAAACTGTTTTTT
CDR3 protein: CASSITGRTTNEKLFF

D gene: NA
clone size: few
V gene: TRBV9
J gene: TRBJ2-7
CDR3 DNA: TGTGCCAGCAGCGAAGGGGGGGCGCGAATGTACGAGCAGTACTTC
CDR3 protein: CASSEGGARMYEQYF

D gene: TRBD1
clone size: few
V gene: TRBV12-3/TRBV12-4
J gene: TRBJ2-5
CDR3 DNA: TGTGCCAGCAGCCCCGAACGGACAGGTCAAGAGACCCAGTACTTC
CDR3 protein: CASSPERTGQETQYF

D gene: TRBD1
clone size: NA
V gene: TRBV4-2
J gene: TRBJ1-1
CDR3 DNA: TGTGCCAGCAGCCAAATCCTGGGACCCAGGGGGTCGGAGGTAACTTTCTTT
CDR3 protein: CASSQILGPRGSEVTFF

D gene: NA
clone size: NA
V gene: TRBV19
J gene: TRBJ2-3
CDR3 DNA: TGTGCCAGTAGTATAGTAGTGGCAGATACGCAGTATTTT
CDR3 protein: CASSIVVADTQYF

D gene: NA
clone size: NA
V gene: TRBV14
J gene: TRBJ1-4
CDR3 DNA: TGTGCCAGCAGCCAAGAGGCATTCGCCGAAAAACTGTTTTTT
CDR3 protein: CASSQEAFAEKLFF

D gene: TRBD1
clone size: many
V gene: TRBV6-6
J gene: TRBJ2-5
CDR3 DNA: TGTGCCAGCAGTTACTCCCAGGGGGTTAAAGAGACCCAGTACTTC
CDR3 protein: CASSYSQGVKETQYF

D gene: NA
clone size: NA
V gene: TRBV6-2/TRBV6-3
J gene: TRBJ2-1
CDR3 DNA: TGTGCCAGCAGTTACGGGCGGAGCAATGAGCAGTTCTTC
CDR3 protein: CASSYGRSNEQFF

D gene: NA
clone size: few
V gene: TRBV24-1
J gene: TRBJ2-1
CDR3 DNA: TGTGCCACCAGTGGTAACATGGATGAGCAGTTCTTC
CDR3 protein: CATSGNMDEQFF

D gene: NA
clone size: NA
V gene: TRBV4-2
J gene: TRBJ2-7
CDR3 DNA: TGTGCCAGCAGCCAACGACAGTCCTACGAGCAGTACTTC
CDR3 protein: CASSQRQSYEQYF

D gene: NA
clone size: many
V gene: TRBV9
J gene: TRBJ2-1
CDR3 DNA: TGTGCCAGCAGCAGGACTAAGGGTGAGCAGTTCTTC
CDR3 protein: CASSRTKGEQFF

D gene: TRBD1
clone size: many
V gene: TRBV28
J gene: TRBJ1-3
CDR3 DNA: TGTGCCAGCAGCACACCGGGACAGGGGTCTGGAAACACCATATATTTT
CDR3 protein: CASSTPGQGSGNTIYF

D gene: NA
clone size: few
V gene: TRBV4-1
J gene: TRBJ1-1
CDR3 DNA: TGCGCCAGCAGCCAACCGGGGGTGGGTTTTTCAAAAGCTTTCTTT
CDR3 protein: CASSQPGVGFSKAFF

D gene: NA
clone size: few
V gene: TRBV10-3
J gene: TRBJ2-1
CDR3 DNA: TGTGCCATCAGCCCCGGGACGATGAAGGAGCAGTTCTTC
CDR3 protein: CAISPGTMKEQFF

D gene: NA
clone size: many
V gene: TRBV29-1
J gene: TRBJ2-1
CDR3 DNA: TGCAGCGTTGTCGAGATCGGCTCCTACAATGAGCAGTTCTTC
CDR3 protein: CSVVEIGSYNEQFF

D gene: NA
clone size: NA
V gene: TRBV9
J gene: TRBJ2-3
CDR3 DNA: TGTGCCAGCAGCGACCCCGGGATCAGCACAGATACGCAGTATTTT
CDR3 protein: CASSDPGISTDTQYF

D gene: TRBD1
clone size: many
V gene: TRBV28
J gene: TRBJ2-4
CDR3 DNA: TGTGCCAGCAGTGCGGGACAGGCAGTCAACATTCAGTACTTC
CDR3 protein: CASSAGQAVNIQYF

D gene: NA
clone size: NA
V gene: TRBV10-3
J gene: TRBJ1-1
CDR3 DNA: TGTGCCACCTGGGGGGCAGGGAGAACTGAAGCTTTCTTT
CDR3 protein: CATWGAGRTEAFF

D gene: NA
clone size: NA
V gene: TRBV7-9
J gene: TRBJ1-3
CDR3 DNA: TGTGCCAGCAGCTTAGCCCGTGCGGCTGGAAACACCATATATTTT
CDR3 protein: CASSLARAAGNTIYF

D gene: TRBD1
clone size: NA
V gene: TRBV4-3
J gene: TRBJ2-3
CDR3 DNA: TGCGCCAGCAGCGCCACAGGGGGCACAGATCCGCAGTATTTT
CDR3 protein: CASSATGGTDPQYF

D gene: NA
clone size: many
V gene: TRBV25-1
J gene: TRBJ1-4
CDR3 DNA: TGTGCCAGCAGTACCAGGGTTGGGGATGAAAAACTGTTTTTT
CDR3 protein: CASSTRVGDEKLFF

D gene: NA
clone size: NA
V gene: TRBV7-2
J gene: TRBJ1-3
CDR3 DNA: TGTGCCAGCAGCCTGGACGGGTCCTTTAACACCATATATTTT
CDR3 protein: CASSLDGSFNTIYF

D gene: NA
clone size: NA
V gene: TRBV6-1
J gene: TRBJ1-5
CDR3 DNA: TGTGCCAGCAGTGCCCCGACAGTACTCAATCAGCCCCAGCATTTT
CDR3 protein: CASSAPTVLNQPQHF

D gene: NA
clone size: NA
V gene: TRBV10-3
J gene: TRBJ2-3
CDR3 DNA: TGTGCCATCAGTGTGGGCCCTAGCACAGATACGCAGTATTTT
CDR3 protein: CAISVGPSTDTQYF

D gene: NA
clone size: few
V gene: TRBV20-1
J gene: TRBJ1-3
CDR3 DNA: TGCAGTGCTAGAGATCCGGCGAGCGTTGGAAACACCATATATTTT
CDR3 protein: CSARDPASVGNTIYF

D gene: TRBD2
clone size: NA
V gene: TRBV9
J gene: TRBJ2-1
CDR3 DNA: TGTGCCAGCAGCGTAGAGGGGACTAGCGGAAATGAGCAGTTCTTC
CDR3 protein: CASSVEGTSGNEQFF

D gene: NA
clone size: many
V gene: TRBV2
J gene: TRBJ2-7
CDR3 DNA: TGTGCCAGCAGTGAAGTGCGGGGGCCCTACGAGCAGTACTTC
CDR3 protein: CASSEVRGPYEQYF

D gene: NA
clone size: NA
V gene: TRBV18
J gene: TRBJ2-4
CDR3 DNA: TGTGCCAGCTCACCAGGGGGAACCAACAACATTCAGTACTTC
CDR3 protein: CASSPGGTNNIQYF

D gene: NA
clone size: few
V gene: TRBV5-1
J gene: TRBJ2-2
CDR3 DNA: TGCGCCAGCAGCTTGGCGGGACAAACGAACACCGGGGAGCTGTTTTTT
CDR3 protein: CASSLAGQTNTGELFF

D gene: TRBD2
clone size: many
V gene: TRBV6-5
J gene: TRBJ2-7
CDR3 DNA: TGTGCCAGCAGGTATACTAGCGGGGTCTACGAGCAGTACTTC
CDR3 protein: CASRYTSGVYEQYF

D gene: NA
clone size: few
V gene: TRBV10-2
J gene: TRBJ1-1
CDR3 DNA: TGCGCCAGCGCGGCGGAGATGAACACTGAAGCTTTCTTT
CDR3 protein: CASAAEMNTEAFF

D gene: NA
clone size: NA
V gene: TRBV6-5
J gene: TRBJ2-1
CDR3 DNA: TGTCCCAGCAGTTACTTGAAAGGGGGGCCCTACAATGAGCAGTTCTTC
CDR3 protein: CPSSYLKGGPYNEQFF

D gene: NA
clone size: many
V gene: TRBV15
J gene: TRBJ2-3
CDR3 DNA: TGTGCCACCAGCAGGTCGAGGCTTGGCGGGGGCTCCACGACAGATACGCAGTATTTT
CDR3 protein: CATSRSRLGGGSTTDTQYF

D gene: TRBD1
clone size: few
V gene: TRBV27
J gene: TRBJ1-5
CDR3 DNA: TGTGCCAGCAGATTGACAGGGAATCAGCCCCAGCATTTT
CDR3 protein: CASRLTGNQPQHF

D gene: NA
clone size: few
V gene: TRBV7-8
J gene: TRBJ2-1
CDR3 DNA: TGTGCCAGCAACAATTACAATGAGCAGTTCTTC
CDR3 protein: CASNNYNEQFF

D gene: NA
clone size: few
V gene: TRBV4-2
J gene: TRBJ2-2
CDR3 DNA: TGTGCCAGCAGCCAAGATCGGCAGGGAGGACCCGGGGAGCTGTTTTTT
CDR3 protein: CASSQDRQGGPGELFF